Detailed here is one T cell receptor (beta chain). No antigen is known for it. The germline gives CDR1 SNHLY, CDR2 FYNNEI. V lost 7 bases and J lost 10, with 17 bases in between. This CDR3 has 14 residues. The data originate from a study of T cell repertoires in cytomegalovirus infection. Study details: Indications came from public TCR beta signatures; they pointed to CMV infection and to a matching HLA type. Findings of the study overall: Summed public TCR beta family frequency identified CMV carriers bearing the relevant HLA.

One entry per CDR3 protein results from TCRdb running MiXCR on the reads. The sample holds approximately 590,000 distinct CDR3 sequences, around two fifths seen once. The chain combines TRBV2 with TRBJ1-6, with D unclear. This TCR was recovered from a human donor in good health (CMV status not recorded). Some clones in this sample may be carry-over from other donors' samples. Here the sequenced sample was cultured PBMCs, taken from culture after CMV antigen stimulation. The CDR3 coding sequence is TGTGCCAGCACTCTAATGGTAGAAGGCTCACCCCTCCACTTT. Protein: CASTLMVEGSPLHF.